This T cell receptor (beta chain) derives from a study of blood T cell repertoires in COVID-19. Clones were sequenced by immunoSEQ multiplex PCR, and TCRdb holds only the in-frame ones, with some missing. This table holds some 200,000 clones, 84% found once. The germline CDR1 and CDR2 sequences are SGHTA and FQGTGA. The ends lost 5 bases at V and 5 bases at J; junction bases unmatched: 13. This CDR3 is 17 amino acids long. This chain links TRBV7-3 with TRBJ2-2, with 8 bases aligning to TRBD1. This TCR was recovered from a woman aged 30 to 39 who had recovered from COVID-19. Sequences were obtained from peripheral blood. The CDR3 nucleotides are TGTGCCAGCAGCATGACGATACAGGGGGTGGAGACCGGGGAGCTGTTTTTT. This translates into CASSMTIQGVETGELFF. The full variable domain, with the rest looked up from reference TRBV7-3 and TRBJ2-2, is GAGVSQTPSNKVTEKGKYVELRCDPISGHTALYWYRQSLGQGPEFLIYFQGTGAADDSGLPNDRFFAVRPEGSVSTLKIQRTERGDSAVYLCASSMTIQGVETGELFFGEGSRLTVL.